The 26 T cell receptor beta chains listed next were all sequenced from one sample in a study of shared clonotypes between healthy human individuals. Libraries were prepared by immunoSEQ multiplex PCR; TCRdb keeps only in-frame clonotypes and omits some of them. Seen here are around 95,000 clones, under 70% observed once, and the top ten hold 45% to 50%. The sample comprised memory CD8+ T cells sorted from blood. Subset: CD45RO+ cells pooled with CCR7-negative TemRA cells. The source is a man younger than 40 in good health.

This clone was recorded a few times. The genes are TRBV7-9 and TRBJ2-5; 9 nucleotides agree with TRBD2. CDR1 and CDR2 from the germline V gene are SEHNR and FQNEAQ (reference sequence). The CDR3 spans 14 residues. Trimming cost V 7 bases and J 0 bases; bases outside gene matches: 3. CDR3: CASTGLANQETQYF. For the CDR3, the DNA is TGTGCCAGCACCGGACTAGCGAACCAAGAGACCCAGTACTTC.

This clone appeared many times. This sequence joins TRBV11-2 and TRBJ1-1; 8 bases map to TRBD1. The CDR3 runs to 15 residues. Unmatched junction bases numbered 14, after V lost 5 bases and J lost 9 bases. Germline V CDR1 and CDR2: SGHAT, FQNNGV. Written as DNA, the CDR3 is TGTGCCAGCAGCGACAGGGGACAGGAGCTAGAACAAGCTTTCTTT. As protein: CASSDRGQELEQAFF.

This clone was observed a few times. The J gene is TRBJ2-4, the V gene TRBV25-1, with D maybe TRBD2 (6 bases). CDR3 size: 15 residues. Germline V gene data show CDR1 as MGHDK and CDR2 as SYGVNS. Trimming removed 5 bases at V and 6 bases at J, with 17 bases between. The CDR3 is CASSTRLTAGNIQYF. The CDR3 DNA follows: TGTGCCAGCAGTACCCGATTGACAGCGGGAAACATTCAGTACTTC.

This chain links TRBV9 with TRBJ2-1, with D unresolved. Germline lookup yields CDR1 SGDLS and CDR2 YYNGEE. The CDR3 runs to 18 residues. V gave up 5 bases and J gave up 0 bases, with 21 bases separating them. CDR3 in amino acids: CASRKDPTGIGSYNEQFF. The CDR3 DNA reads as TGTGCCAGCAGAAAGGACCCCACTGGAATCGGCTCCTACAATGAGCAGTTCTTC.

Concerning this clone: This specimen includes other DNA sequences encoding the same CDR3. The rearrangement joins TRBV27 to TRBJ2-3, with D hard to call. Trimming removed 2 bases at V and 6 bases at J, with 6 bases between. CDR3 length: 12 residues. Germline-derived CDR1 and CDR2 are MNHEY and SMNVEV (reference sequence). The CDR3 region is CASSLIGDTQYF. Written as DNA, the CDR3 is TGTGCCAGCAGTTTAATAGGGGATACGCAGTATTTT.

The CDR3 DNA reads TGTGCCAGCAGTTCTAGCGGGAGCGATTTCACTAGCACAGATACGCAGTATTTT. Its translation: CASSSSGSDFTSTDTQYF. This sequence joins TRBV28 and TRBJ2-3; 10 bases are a match to TRBD2. J was trimmed by 0 bases and V by 4 bases; bases with no gene match: 10. The CDR3 spans 18 residues. The V gene's germline CDR1 is MDHEN and CDR2 SYDVKM.

The chain carries TRBV10-2 and TRBJ2-7; D is unresolved. The germline V gene encodes CDR1 WSHSY and CDR2 SAAADI. With 4 bases removed from V and 9 bases from J, the gap between germline ends came to 10 bases. This CDR3 comprises 11 residues. The DNA for the CDR3 is TGCGCCAGCAGTGTAGCTACGACGCAGTACTTC. Translating gives CASSVATTQYF.

The V gene is TRBV7-8, the J gene TRBJ2-7, with D possibly called TRBD1 or TRBD2 (5 bases each). Germline V lookup: CDR1 SGHVS, CDR2 FQNEAQ. This CDR3 contains 14 residues. V shed 3 bases and J shed 7 bases, with 16 bases lying between them. The chain's CDR3 is CASSLGAGRGEQYF. CDR3 nucleotide sequence: TGTGCCAGCAGCTTGGGAGCAGGGCGTGGGGAGCAGTACTTC.

This rearrangement joins TRBV14 to TRBJ2-7; 7 bases fit TRBD2. Trimming at V came to 0 bases and at J to 7 bases, leaving 6 bases not matched to a gene. This CDR3 spans 14 amino acids. Germline V gives CDR1 SGHDN, CDR2 FVKESK. CDR3 DNA sequence: TGTGCCAGCAGCCAAGATTTGCGGGAGTGGGAGCAGTACTTC. It specifies CASSQDLREWEQYF.

The chain links TRBV7-8 to TRBJ2-7; D gene uncertain. The CDR3 is 16 residues long. The ends were cut back, 5 bases at V and 4 bases at J, with 21 bases in the middle. Germline lookup yields CDR1 SGHVS and CDR2 FQNEAQ. The CDR3 nucleotides are TGTGCCAGCAGCCCTTCCGGGCGCGGACGGTCATACGAGCAGTACTTC. It codes for CASSPSGRGRSYEQYF.

The chain has TRBV28 and TRBJ1-2; D may be TRBD1 (5 bases). Per germline, CDR1 MDHEN and CDR2 SYDVKM. V lost 4 bases and J lost 8, with 20 bases in between. The CDR3 totals 15 residues. Here the CDR3 reads CASSSLRAGLGGYTF. The CDR3, as DNA: TGTGCCAGCAGTTCCCTCAGGGCCGGTCTTGGCGGCTACACCTTC.

The rearrangement links TRBV14 to TRBJ2-7; 7 bases fit TRBD1. Germline V CDR1 and CDR2: SGHDN, FVKESK. CDR3 length: 14 residues. V was clipped by 4 bases and J by 6 bases; unmatched bases: 9. CDR3 amino acids: CASSPIEGAGEQYF. The CDR3 DNA follows: TGTGCCAGCAGCCCCATCGAGGGGGCAGGCGAGCAGTACTTC. The variable domain in full, completed from reference TRBV14 and TRBJ2-7, reads EAGVTQFPSHSVIEKGQTVTLRCDPISGHDNLYWYRRVMGKEIKFLLHFVKESKQDESGMPNNRFLAERTGGTYSTLKVQPAELEDSGVYFCASSPIEGAGEQYFGPGTRLTVT.

CDR3 protein: CASSQGPDRATYEQYF. As DNA, the CDR3 is TGCGCCAGCAGCCAAGGCCCCGACAGGGCTACCTACGAGCAGTACTTC. The J gene is TRBJ2-7, the V gene TRBV4-1, with TRBD1 identical over 7 bases. The CDR3 loop spans 16 amino acids. V shed 1 base and J 2 bases; nucleotides not matched to a gene: 8. The germline gives CDR1 MGHRA, CDR2 YSYEKL.

This clone was recorded once. The chain is built from TRBV11-2 and TRBJ1-2, with D maybe TRBD1 (6 bases). Germline V gives CDR1 SGHAT, CDR2 FQNNGV. The V end lost 4 bases, the J end lost 0 bases, and 12 bases lay between the germline ends. The CDR3 is 15 amino acids. The CDR3 DNA reads as TGTGCCAGCAGCTCACGGGGGGCCCCTAACTATGGCTACACCTTC. The encoded protein is CASSSRGAPNYGYTF.

The chain recombines TRBV5-5 with TRBJ2-1, with 9 positions matching TRBD2. The junction had 6 bases not matched to a gene; V was cut back by 0 bases and J by 8 bases. CDR1 is SGHKS, CDR2 YYEKEE, per germline (reference sequence). CDR3 length: 15 amino acids. For the CDR3, the DNA is TGTGCCAGCAGCTTGGTGATTAGCGGGAGCGATGAGCAGTTCTTC. It encodes CASSLVISGSDEQFF.

V gene TRBV19 combines with J gene TRBJ2-2; D unresolved. CDR3 length equals 15 residues. The V gene lost 6 bases and the J gene lost 0 bases, with 11 bases spanning the gap. Germline CDR1 and CDR2: LNHDA and SQIVND (reference sequence). The CDR3 DNA reads TGTGCCAGTAGAACGGACCAGACGAACACCGGGGAGCTGTTTTTT. It yields the protein CASRTDQTNTGELFF.

J is TRBJ2-2 and V is TRBV9; TRBD1 agrees at 7 bases. The V segment lost 4 bases and the J segment 6 bases; nucleotides outside the gene matches: 6. Per the germline V gene, CDR1 is SGDLS and CDR2 is YYNGEE. The CDR3 spans 14 residues. The DNA of the CDR3 is TGTGCCAGCAGCCCCCAAGGGGGCTCCGGGGAGCTGTTTTTT. Encoded protein: CASSPQGGSGELFF.

This clone was seen many times. The rearrangement uses TRBV5-4 and TRBJ2-3; TRBD2 agrees at 10 bases. V lost 6 bases and J lost 0; bases outside the gene matches: 13. The CDR3 loop spans 18 amino acids. The germline V gene has CDR1 SGHNT and CDR2 YYREEE (reference sequence). The CDR3 loop is CASTPTMGLATSTDTQYF. The CDR3 coding sequence is TGTGCCAGCACCCCGACGATGGGACTAGCGACTAGCACAGATACGCAGTATTTT.

The chain is built from TRBV15 and TRBJ2-1; TRBD1 matches at 7 bases. CDR3 length: 15 amino acids. Germline assignment: CDR1 LNHNV and CDR2 YYDKDF (reference sequence). V lost 4 bases, J lost 6 bases, and 9 bases stayed unmatched. Here the CDR3 reads CATSTTPTGTNEQFF. The DNA of the CDR3 is TGTGCCACCAGCACGACACCGACAGGGACCAATGAGCAGTTCTTC.

This clone has only one observation. The rearrangement joins TRBV11-3 to TRBJ1-2; D is unclear. The CDR3 totals 13 residues. V gave up 1 base and J gave up 4 bases, with 7 bases separating them. Germline V lookup: CDR1 SGHNT, CDR2 YENEEA. The CDR3 DNA is TGTGCCAGCAGCTTAGGGGGATCCTATGGCTACACCTTC. It translates to CASSLGGSYGYTF.

The V and J genes are TRBV7-9 and TRBJ2-3, with 14 bases that match TRBD2. Germline lookup yields CDR1 SEHNR and CDR2 FQNEAQ (reference sequence). V lost 4 bases to trimming and J lost 5 bases; unmatched junction nucleotides: 5. The CDR3 spans 16 residues. The CDR3 sequence: CASSSLGLAGEDTQYF. Here the CDR3 DNA reads TGTGCCAGCAGCTCGCTGGGACTAGCGGGGGAAGATACGCAGTATTTT.

This clone has a handful of counts. The CDR3 coding sequence is TGTGCCAGCAGTTTAATCACCGGGGAGCTGTTTTTT. Protein product: CASSLITGELFF. V and J are TRBV27 and TRBJ2-2; D unclear. Germline V gene lookup returns CDR1 MNHEY and CDR2 SMNVEV (reference sequence). V lost 2 bases and J 4 bases, leaving 2 bases between the germline ends. The CDR3 has 12 amino acids.

The chain combines TRBV11-2 with TRBJ1-4; D not certain. Germline V gene lookup returns CDR1 SGHAT and CDR2 FQNNGV. V gave up 3 bases and J gave up 11 bases, with 10 bases separating them. CDR3 size: 12 residues. The CDR3, as DNA: TGTGCCAGCAGCTTCCCGGCGTCGAAACTGTTTTTT. Its translation: CASSFPASKLFF.

The rearrangement links TRBV4-1 to TRBJ2-1; D possibly matches TRBD1 or TRBD2 (5 bases each). This CDR3 is 17 amino acids long. V was trimmed by 5 bases and J by 7 bases, leaving 24 bases between them. Per germline, CDR1 MGHRA and CDR2 YSYEKL. The CDR3 region is CASSDGLGTNPLNEQFF. In nucleotides, the CDR3 is TGCGCCAGCAGCGATGGACTCGGGACCAACCCCCTGAATGAGCAGTTCTTC.

Remarks on this clone: A much larger clone sits a single nucleotide away, making a read error possible. In DNA, the CDR3 is TGTGCCAGCAGTTACTTGACCGGGGACACCGGGGAGCTGTTTTTT. The encoded protein is CASSYLTGDTGELFF. The chain combines TRBV6-5 with TRBJ2-2, with D perhaps TRBD2 (5 bases). CDR1 and CDR2 (germline): MNHEY, SVGAGI. The ends were cut back, 1 base at V and 3 bases at J, with 9 bases in the middle. The CDR3 contains 15 residues.

V is TRBV27 and J is TRBJ1-1; D gene uncertain. Between the trimmed V and J ends, which lost 8 bases and 4 bases, there was a span of 11 bases. Germline-derived CDR1 and CDR2 are MNHEY and SMNVEV (reference sequence). The CDR3 spans 12 residues. The CDR3 DNA reads TGTGCCAGCTGGGAGATTGGCACTGAAGCTTTCTTT. Protein product: CASWEIGTEAFF.